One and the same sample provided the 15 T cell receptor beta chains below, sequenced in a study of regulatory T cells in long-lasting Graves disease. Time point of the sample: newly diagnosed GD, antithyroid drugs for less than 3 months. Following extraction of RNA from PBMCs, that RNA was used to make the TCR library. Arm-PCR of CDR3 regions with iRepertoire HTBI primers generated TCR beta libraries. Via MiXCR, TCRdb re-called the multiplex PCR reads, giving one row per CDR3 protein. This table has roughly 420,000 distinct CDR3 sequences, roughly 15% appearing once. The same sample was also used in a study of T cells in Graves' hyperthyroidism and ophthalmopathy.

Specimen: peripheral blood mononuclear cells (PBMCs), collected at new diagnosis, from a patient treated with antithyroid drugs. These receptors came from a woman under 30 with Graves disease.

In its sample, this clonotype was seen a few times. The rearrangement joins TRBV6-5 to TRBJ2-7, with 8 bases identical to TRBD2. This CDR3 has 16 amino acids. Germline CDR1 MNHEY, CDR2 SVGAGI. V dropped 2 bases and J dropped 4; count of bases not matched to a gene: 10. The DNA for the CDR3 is TGTGCCAGCAGTTACAGGGAATTAGCGGGGACATACGAGCAGTACTTC. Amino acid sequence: CASSYRELAGTYEQYF.

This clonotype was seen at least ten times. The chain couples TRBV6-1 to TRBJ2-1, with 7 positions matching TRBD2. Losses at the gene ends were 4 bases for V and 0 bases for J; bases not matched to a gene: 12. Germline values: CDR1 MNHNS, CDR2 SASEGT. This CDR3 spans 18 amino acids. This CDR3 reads CASSAIPGLLSSYNEQFF. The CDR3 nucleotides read TGTGCCAGCAGTGCAATCCCGGGACTACTGAGCTCCTACAATGAGCAGTTCTTC.

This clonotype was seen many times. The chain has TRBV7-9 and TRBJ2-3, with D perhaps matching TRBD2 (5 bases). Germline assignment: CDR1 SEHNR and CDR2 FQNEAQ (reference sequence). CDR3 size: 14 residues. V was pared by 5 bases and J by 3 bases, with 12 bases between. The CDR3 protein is CASSSNTGTDTQYF. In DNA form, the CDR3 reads TGTGCCAGCAGCAGCAACACGGGAACAGATACGCAGTATTTT. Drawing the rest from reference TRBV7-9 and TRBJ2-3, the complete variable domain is DTGVSQNPRHKITKRGQNVTFRCDPISEHNRLYWYRQTLGQGPEFLTYFQNEAQLEKSRLLSDRFSAERPKGSFSTLEIQRTEQGDSAMYLCASSSNTGTDTQYFGPGTRLTVL.

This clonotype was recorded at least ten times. The chain's CDR3 is CASSVLAGASYEQYF. In nucleotides, the CDR3 is TGTGCCAGCAGCGTACTAGCGGGAGCGTCCTACGAGCAGTACTTC. This chain joins TRBV27 and TRBJ2-7; TRBD2 matches 11 bases. This CDR3 has 15 amino acids. Germline V lookup: CDR1 MNHEY, CDR2 SMNVEV (reference sequence). The V and J ends lost 6 bases and 1 base, in that order; junction bases with no gene match: 5.

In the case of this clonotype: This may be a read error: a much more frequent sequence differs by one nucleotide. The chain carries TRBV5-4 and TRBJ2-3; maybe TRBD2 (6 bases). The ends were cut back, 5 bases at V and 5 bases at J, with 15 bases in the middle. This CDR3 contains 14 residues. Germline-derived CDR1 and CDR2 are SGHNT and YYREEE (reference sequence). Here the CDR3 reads CASRALAREDTQYF. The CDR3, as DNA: TGTGCCAGCAGGGCACTAGCCAGGGAAGATACGCAGTATTTT. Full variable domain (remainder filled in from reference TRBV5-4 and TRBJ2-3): ETGVTQSPTHLIKTRGQQVTLRCSSQSGHNTVSWYQQALGQGPQFIFQYYREEENGRGNFPPRFSGLQFPNYSSELNVNALELDDSALYLCASRALAREDTQYFGPGTRLTVL.

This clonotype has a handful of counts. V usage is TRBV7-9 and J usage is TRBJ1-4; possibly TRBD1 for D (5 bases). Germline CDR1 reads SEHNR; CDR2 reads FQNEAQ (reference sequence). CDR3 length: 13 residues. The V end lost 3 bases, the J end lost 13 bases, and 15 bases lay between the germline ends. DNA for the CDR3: TGTGCCAGCAGCTTTGAGTCCGCGGGGGGACTGTTTTTT. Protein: CASSFESAGGLFF.

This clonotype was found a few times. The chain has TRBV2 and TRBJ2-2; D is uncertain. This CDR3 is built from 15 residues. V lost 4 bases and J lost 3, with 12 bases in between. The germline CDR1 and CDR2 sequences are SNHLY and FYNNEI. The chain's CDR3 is CASSVRRQHTGELFF. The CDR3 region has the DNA TGTGCCAGCAGTGTCCGGCGGCAACACACCGGGGAGCTGTTTTTT. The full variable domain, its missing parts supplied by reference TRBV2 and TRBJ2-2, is EPEVTQTPSHQVTQMGQEVILRCVPISNHLYFYWYRQILGQKVEFLVSFYNNEISEKSEIFDDQFSVERPDGSNFTLKIRSTKLEDSAMYFCASSVRRQHTGELFFGEGSRLTVL.

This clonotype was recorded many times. CDR3 DNA sequence: TGCAGTGCTAGAGATAGGGCTAGCGTGTACGAGCAGTACTTC. Amino acids: CSARDRASVYEQYF. The rearrangement uses TRBV20-1 and TRBJ2-7, with D possibly being TRBD2 (6 bases). The germline CDR1 and CDR2 sequences are DFQATT and SNEGSKA (reference sequence). CDR3 length: 14 residues. V was clipped by 0 bases and J by 4 bases, with 13 bases between them.

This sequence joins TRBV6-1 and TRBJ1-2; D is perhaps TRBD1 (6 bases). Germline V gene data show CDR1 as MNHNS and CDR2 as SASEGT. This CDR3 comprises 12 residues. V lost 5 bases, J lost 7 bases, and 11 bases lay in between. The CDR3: CASSPPGAGYTF. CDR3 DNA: TGTGCCAGCAGTCCACCGGGGGCTGGCTACACCTTC.

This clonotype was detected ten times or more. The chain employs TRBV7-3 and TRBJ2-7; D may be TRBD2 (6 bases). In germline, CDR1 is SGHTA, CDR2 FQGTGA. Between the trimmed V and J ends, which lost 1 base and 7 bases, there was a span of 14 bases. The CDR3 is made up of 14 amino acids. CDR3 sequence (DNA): TGTGCCAGCAGCTTAAATTCTGGGGCGGGGGAGCAGTACTTC. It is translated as CASSLNSGAGEQYF.

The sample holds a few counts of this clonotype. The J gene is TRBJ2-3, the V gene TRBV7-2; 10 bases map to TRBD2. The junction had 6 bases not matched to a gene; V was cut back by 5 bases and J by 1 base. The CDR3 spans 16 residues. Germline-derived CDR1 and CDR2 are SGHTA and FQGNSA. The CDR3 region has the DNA TGTGCCAGCAGCCGGGGGGGGACTAGCGGCACAGATACGCAGTATTTT. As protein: CASSRGGTSGTDTQYF.

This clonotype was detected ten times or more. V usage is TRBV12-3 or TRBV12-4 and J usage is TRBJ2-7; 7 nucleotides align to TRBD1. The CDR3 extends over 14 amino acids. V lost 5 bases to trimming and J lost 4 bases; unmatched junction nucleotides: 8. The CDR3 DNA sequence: TGTGCCAGCAGTCCCCGGGACAGAGTATACGAGCAGTACTTC. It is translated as CASSPRDRVYEQYF.

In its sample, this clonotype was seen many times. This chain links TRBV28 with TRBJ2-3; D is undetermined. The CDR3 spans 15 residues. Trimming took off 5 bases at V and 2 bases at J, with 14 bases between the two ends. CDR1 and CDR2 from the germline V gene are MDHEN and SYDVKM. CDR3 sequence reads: CASSTRTQITDTQYF. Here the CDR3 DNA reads TGTGCCAGCAGTACTCGGACGCAAATCACAGATACGCAGTATTTT.

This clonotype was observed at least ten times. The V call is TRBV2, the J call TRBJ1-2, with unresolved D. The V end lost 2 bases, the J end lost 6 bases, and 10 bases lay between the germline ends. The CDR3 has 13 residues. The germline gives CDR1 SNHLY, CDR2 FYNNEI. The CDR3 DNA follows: TGTGCCAGCAGTGAATTTAGACGCGATGGCTACACCTTC. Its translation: CASSEFRRDGYTF.

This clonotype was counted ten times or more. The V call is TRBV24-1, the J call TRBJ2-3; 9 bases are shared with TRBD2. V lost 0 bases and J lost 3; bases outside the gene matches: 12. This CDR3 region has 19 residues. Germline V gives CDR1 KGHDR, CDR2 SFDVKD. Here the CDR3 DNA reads TGTGCCACCAGTGATTTGAGGGAGCTGAGCGGGAGGTTGACAGATACGCAGTATTTT. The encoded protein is CATSDLRELSGRLTDTQYF.